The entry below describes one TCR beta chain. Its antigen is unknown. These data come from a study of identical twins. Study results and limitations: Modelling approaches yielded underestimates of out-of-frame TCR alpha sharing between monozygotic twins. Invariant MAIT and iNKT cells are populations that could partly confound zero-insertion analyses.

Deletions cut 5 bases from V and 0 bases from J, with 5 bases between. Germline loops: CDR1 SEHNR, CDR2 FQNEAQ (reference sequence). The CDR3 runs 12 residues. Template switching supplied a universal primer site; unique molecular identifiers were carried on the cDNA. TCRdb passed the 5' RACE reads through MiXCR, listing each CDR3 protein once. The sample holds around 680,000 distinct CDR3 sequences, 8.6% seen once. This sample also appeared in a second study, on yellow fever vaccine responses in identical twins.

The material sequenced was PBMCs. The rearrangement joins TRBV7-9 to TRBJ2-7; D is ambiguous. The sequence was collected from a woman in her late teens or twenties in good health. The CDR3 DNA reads TGTGCCAGCAGCGTATACTCCTACGAGCAGTACTTC. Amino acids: CASSVYSYEQYF.